What follows describes a single TCR beta chain. These data are taken from a study of blood T cell repertoires in COVID-19. On the study more broadly: Acute and convalescent COVID-19 samples came from the United States, Italy and Spain. From T cells, B-cell-depleted T cells, or PBMCs came the material, which was cDNA or gDNA.

In the source study's methods: Cell counts per sample came from amplifying reference gene primers. The table came from immunoSEQ multiplex PCR; TCRdb's copy has only in-frame clones and leaves some out. The V and J calls and clone size come from that table; D and trimming were worked out from the DNA. The sample has about 98,000 clones, about 85% seen once. Germline V lookup: CDR1 MNHNY, CDR2 SVGAGI (reference sequence). Trimming shortened V by 6 bases and J by 7 bases, and 19 bases separated the two germline ends. This CDR3 has 15 residues. Sequencing input: peripheral blood. The chain couples TRBV6-6 to TRBJ1-5, with unresolved D. This sequence was found in an older man with acute or convalescent COVID-19. CDR3 nucleotides: TGTGCCAGCAGCCTCCGGGGTGGCTCTGAGCAGCCCCAGCATTTT. Protein: CASSLRGGSEQPQHF.